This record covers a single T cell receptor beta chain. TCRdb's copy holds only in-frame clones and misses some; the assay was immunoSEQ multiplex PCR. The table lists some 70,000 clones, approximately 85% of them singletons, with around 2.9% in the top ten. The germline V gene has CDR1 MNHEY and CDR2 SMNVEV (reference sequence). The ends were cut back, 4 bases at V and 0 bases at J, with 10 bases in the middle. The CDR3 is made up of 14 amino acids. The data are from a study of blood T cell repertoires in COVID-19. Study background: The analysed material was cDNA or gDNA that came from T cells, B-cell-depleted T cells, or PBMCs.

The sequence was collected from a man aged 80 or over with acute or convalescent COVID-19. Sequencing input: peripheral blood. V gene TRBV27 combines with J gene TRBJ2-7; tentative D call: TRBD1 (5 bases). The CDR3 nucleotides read TGTGCCAGCAGTTGGGGCTTCACCTCCTACGAGCAGTACTTC. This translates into CASSWGFTSYEQYF.